The rows below give T cell receptor beta chains drawn from one sample of a study of blood T cell repertoires in COVID-19. Produced via immunoSEQ multiplex PCR; TCRdb's table is partial and in-frame only. The sample lists some 33,000 clones; around 90% were seen once. Material: peripheral blood. The receptors here all came from a human donor in a cohort sampled during active COVID-19. Each CDR3 is given with its conserved first and last residue. A D gene is named only where the DNA matches it firmly. Clone size is given for some rows only: seen once, a few or many times, or a class if the clone is expanded.

J gene | clone size | D gene | V gene | CDR3 protein | CDR3 DNA
TRBJ1-2 | NA | NA | TRBV9 | CASSDSRVLDYGYTF | TGTGCCAGCAGCGACAGCAGGGTCTTAGACTATGGCTACACCTTC
TRBJ2-5 | NA | TRBD2 | TRBV18 | CASSPPGGSETQYF | TGTGCCAGCTCACCACCGGGCGGGAGTGAGACCCAGTACTTC
TRBJ1-1 | NA | NA | TRBV2 | CASKDFGTEAFF | TGTGCCAGCAAAGATTTCGGCACTGAAGCTTTCTTT
TRBJ2-2 | NA | NA | TRBV3-1/TRBV3-2 | CASSQGGGTGELFF | TGTGCCAGCAGCCAAGGAGGAGGAACCGGGGAGCTGTTTTTT
TRBJ1-6 | NA | NA | TRBV5-8 | CASSLRSNSYNSPLHF | TGTGCCAGCAGCTTGAGGAGTAACTCCTATAATTCACCCCTCCACTTT
TRBJ1-2 | NA | TRBD1 | TRBV14 | CASSPGQGIYGYTF | TGTGCCAGCAGCCCGGGACAGGGGATCTATGGCTACACCTTC
TRBJ2-2 | NA | NA | TRBV7-3 | CASSLSGTGELFF | TGTGCCAGCAGCTTATCAGGCACCGGGGAGCTGTTTTTT
TRBJ2-3 | NA | NA | TRBV6-6 | CASTMDSYTDTQYF | TGTGCCAGCACCATGGACTCGTACACAGATACGCAGTATTTT
TRBJ2-3 | NA | TRBD1 | TRBV24-1 | CATSDLVTGSTDTQYF | TGTGCCACCAGTGACCTCGTGACAGGGTCAACAGATACGCAGTATTTT
TRBJ2-1 | NA | TRBD1 | TRBV6-4 | CASSSTGAGEQFF | TGTGCCAGCAGTTCAACAGGGGCAGGAGAGCAGTTCTTC
TRBJ2-3 | NA | TRBD2 | TRBV10-3 | CAITLLAGGHDTQYF | TGTGCCATCACCCTACTAGCGGGGGGGCATGATACGCAGTATTTT
TRBJ1-1 | few | NA | TRBV3-1/TRBV3-2 | CASSLAGTLSTEAFF | TGTGCCAGCAGCCTAGCCGGGACTTTAAGCACTGAAGCTTTCTTT
TRBJ2-5 | NA | TRBD1 | TRBV18 | CASSPPGRQGVAETQYF | TGTGCCAGCTCACCACCGGGCAGACAGGGGGTGGCAGAGACCCAGTACTTC
TRBJ1-1 | NA | NA | TRBV10-3 | CAISIQGNTEAFF | TGTGCCATCAGTATACAGGGGAACACTGAAGCTTTCTTT
TRBJ1-1 | once | NA | TRBV5-4 | CASSLWAGVLTEAFF | TGTGCCAGCAGCTTGTGGGCCGGGGTTCTAACTGAAGCTTTCTTT
TRBJ2-3 | NA | NA | TRBV6-6 | CASRLGGGGTDTQYF | TGTGCCAGCAGGTTGGGGGGGGGCGGCACAGATACGCAGTATTTT
TRBJ1-5 | NA | TRBD1 | TRBV11-2 | CASSPAGGDQPQHF | TGTGCCAGCAGCCCCGCAGGGGGCGATCAGCCCCAGCATTTT
TRBJ1-1 | NA | TRBD1 | TRBV3-1/TRBV3-2 | CASSARTGREAFF | TGTGCCAGCAGCGCGCGGACAGGGAGAGAAGCTTTCTTT
TRBJ1-3 | NA | NA | TRBV6-5 | CASRPQGGNTIYF | TGTGCCAGCAGGCCACAGGGTGGAAACACCATATATTTT
TRBJ2-6 | once | TRBD1 | TRBV29-1 | CSVEGTGLSGANVLTF | TGCAGCGTTGAGGGGACAGGGTTGTCTGGGGCCAACGTCCTGACTTTC
TRBJ1-1 | NA | TRBD1 | TRBV24-1 | CATREGGEYTEAFF | TGTGCCACCAGGGAAGGGGGCGAGTACACTGAAGCTTTCTTT
TRBJ2-5 | NA | TRBD1 | TRBV14 | CASSQEQGRLETQYF | TGTGCCAGCAGCCAAGAACAGGGGAGATTGGAGACCCAGTACTTC
TRBJ1-2 | NA | NA | TRBV2 | CASNPPQNSYGYTF | TGTGCCAGCAACCCCCCACAGAACTCCTATGGCTACACCTTC
TRBJ2-5 | NA | TRBD2 | TRBV29-1 | CSVEGLAGETQYF | TGCAGCGTTGAAGGGCTAGCGGGAGAGACCCAGTACTTC
TRBJ1-1 | NA | TRBD1 | TRBV19 | CASSIGPDRIAFF | TGTGCCAGTAGTATAGGCCCGGACAGGATAGCTTTCTTT
TRBJ2-1 | NA | NA | TRBV19 | CASTVDSPSAYNEQFF | TGTGCCAGTACCGTAGACAGCCCCAGTGCCTACAATGAGCAGTTCTTC
TRBJ1-5 | once | TRBD1 | TRBV6-5 | CASSGGYNQPQHF | TGTGCCAGCTCAGGGGGCTACAATCAGCCCCAGCATTTT
TRBJ2-1 | NA | TRBD1 | TRBV27 | CASSIDRGNEQFF | TGTGCCAGCAGTATTGACAGGGGCAATGAGCAGTTCTTC
TRBJ1-2 | NA | NA | TRBV7-9 | CASSLEGSGVGGYTF | TGTGCCAGCAGCTTAGAGGGCTCGGGGGTCGGTGGCTACACCTTC
TRBJ1-3 | NA | NA | TRBV10-3 | CAISESMGNTIYF | TGTGCCATCAGTGAGTCTATGGGAAACACCATATATTTT
TRBJ1-1 | once | TRBD1 | TRBV29-1 | CTTGGTVTEAFF | TGCACCACGGGGGGGACAGTCACTGAAGCTTTCTTT
TRBJ1-2 | NA | TRBD1 | TRBV9 | CASSDGQGYGYTF | TGTGCCAGCAGCGATGGACAGGGCTATGGCTACACCTTC
TRBJ2-1 | NA | NA | TRBV15 | CATSRYNEQFF | TGTGCCACCAGCAGGTATAATGAGCAGTTCTTC
TRBJ1-5 | NA | NA | TRBV28 | CASSLGVGGLGAQHF | TGTGCCAGCAGTTTGGGGGTCGGGGGACTCGGTGCCCAGCATTTT
TRBJ2-3 | NA | NA | TRBV5-1 | CASSRRGLTDTQYF | TGCGCCAGCAGCCGTAGGGGTCTAACAGATACGCAGTATTTT
TRBJ1-1 | NA | NA | TRBV27 | CASSLSWGVGTEAFF | TGTGCCAGCAGTTTATCGTGGGGGGTAGGCACTGAAGCTTTCTTT
TRBJ2-5 | NA | NA | TRBV27 | CASSLVATETQYF | TGTGCCAGCAGTTTGGTAGCCACAGAGACCCAGTACTTC
TRBJ2-2 | NA | TRBD2 | TRBV7-6 | CASSLGTLAGEGNTGELFF | TGTGCCAGCAGCTTAGGTACCCTAGCGGGGGAAGGGAACACCGGGGAGCTGTTTTTT
TRBJ2-3 | NA | TRBD2 | TRBV2 | CASSEGLANTDTQYF | TGTGCCAGCAGTGAAGGACTAGCGAACACAGATACGCAGTATTTT
TRBJ2-2 | NA | TRBD2 | TRBV9 | CASREGLADTGELFF | TGTGCCAGCAGGGAGGGGCTAGCGGACACCGGGGAGCTGTTTTTT
TRBJ1-2 | NA | TRBD1 | TRBV30 | CAWSRDRPYGYTF | TGTGCCTGGAGTCGGGACAGGCCTTATGGCTACACCTTC
TRBJ1-1 | NA | TRBD1 | TRBV7-2 | CASSLYGTGNTEAFF | TGTGCCAGCAGCTTATATGGGACAGGGAACACTGAAGCTTTCTTT
TRBJ2-2 | NA | TRBD2 | TRBV18 | CASSPGLAGARDTGELFF | TGTGCCAGCTCACCGGGACTAGCGGGAGCTCGGGACACCGGGGAGCTGTTTTTT
TRBJ2-3 | NA | TRBD2 | TRBV5-1 | CASSQSGGGTDTQYF | TGCGCCAGCAGCCAAAGCGGGGGAGGCACAGATACGCAGTATTTT
TRBJ1-3 | NA | TRBD1 | TRBV7-8 | CASSLLRTDRGSGNTIYF | TGTGCCAGCAGCTTATTGAGGACCGACAGGGGGTCCGGAAACACCATATATTTT